What follows are 9 T cell receptor beta chains derived from one specimen sequenced in a study of Graves' ophthalmopathy and Graves' hyperthyroidism. RNA transcripts served as template for amplifying TCR beta CDR3 sequences. An opening RT-PCR round employed HTBI primers and preceded a second-round multiplex PCR. Each CDR3 protein is one row after TCRdb ran MiXCR on the multiplex PCR reads. In the table there are 400,000 to 500,000 distinct CDR3 sequences, 20% to 25% of which are singletons. The specimen was peripheral blood. The origin of the receptors is a woman under 30 with stable Graves' hyperthyroidism.

Remarks on this clonotype: Its ends do not fully match the called genes, so a read error is possible. The chain uses TRBV15 and TRBJ2-1, with D possibly being TRBD2 (7 bases). This CDR3 is built from 14 residues. CDR1 is LNHNV and CDR2 is YYDKDF in the germline V gene (reference sequence). The chain's CDR3 is CATEGGGPYNEKFF. In DNA form, the CDR3 reads TGTGCCACCGAGGGGGGGGGCCCCTACAATGAGAAGTTCTTC.

This clonotype was counted many times. The chain has TRBV20-1 and TRBJ1-5; D is ambiguous. The CDR3 is made up of 14 amino acids. Germline V gene lookup returns CDR1 DFQATT and CDR2 SNEGSKA (reference sequence). With 4 bases removed from V and 6 bases from J, the gap between germline ends came to 16 bases. As DNA, the CDR3 is TGCAGTGCTAAATCAAGGCTTAATCGTCAGCCCCAGCATTTT. This codes for CSAKSRLNRQPQHF.

The CDR3 nucleotides are TGTGCCAGCAGTCGCATACAGGGGGACTACTACGAGCAGTACTTC. This sequence encodes CASSRIQGDYYEQYF. The chain couples TRBV12-3 or TRBV12-4 to TRBJ2-7, with TRBD1 as a possible D gene (8 bases). V dropped 5 bases and J dropped 3 bases, with 17 bases sitting between them. The CDR3 has 15 amino acids.

This clonotype was counted only a few times. Possible read error: a much larger clone is one base away. The V and J genes are TRBV27 and TRBJ1-5; D might be TRBD1 (5 bases). Germline lookup yields CDR1 MNHEY and CDR2 SMNVEV (reference sequence). The CDR3 is made up of 16 amino acids. For the CDR3, the DNA is TGTGCCAGCAGTAGGGGAGAGCCCGGGTCCAATCAGCCCCAGCAGTTT. Translated: CASSRGEPGSNQPQQF.

The gene calls are TRBV6-5 and TRBJ1-2, with unresolved D. V lost 3 bases and J 6 bases, leaving 2 bases between the germline ends. Germline V gives CDR1 MNHEY, CDR2 SVGAGI. CDR3 length: 10 residues. The CDR3 spells CASSYDGYTF. The CDR3 nucleotides read TGTGCCAGCAGTTATGATGGCTACACCTTC.

Many counts were recorded for this clonotype. J is TRBJ2-7 and V is TRBV4-1; possibly TRBD2 for D (5 bases). Germline CDR1 is MGHRA and CDR2 is YSYEKL. The CDR3 consists of 14 residues. V was trimmed by 0 bases and J by 2 bases, leaving 8 bases between them. The CDR3 is CASSQDEGTYEQYF. The CDR3 region has the DNA TGCGCCAGCAGCCAAGATGAGGGTACCTACGAGCAGTACTTC.

The sample holds many counts of this clonotype. The V call is TRBV7-9, the J call TRBJ2-5, with 7 bases lining up with TRBD2. V lost 10 bases and J lost 2; bases outside the gene matches: 1. The CDR3 length is 11 residues. The germline CDR1 and CDR2 sequences are SEHNR and FQNEAQ (reference sequence). The CDR3 region has the DNA TGTGCCACCGGGGGGCAAGAGACCCAGTACTTC. As protein: CATGGQETQYF.

In its sample, this clonotype was seen many times. The chain has TRBV19 and TRBJ1-5, with a tentative D call TRBD1 (5 bases). Germline CDR1 and CDR2: LNHDA and SQIVND (reference sequence). This CDR3 is built from 15 residues. V was shortened by 3 bases and J by 2 bases, with 11 bases between the two germline ends. CDR3 sequence: CASSIGAHGNQPQHF. CDR3 nucleotides: TGTGCCAGTAGTATCGGGGCCCACGGCAATCAGCCCCAGCATTTT.

At least ten counts were recorded for this clonotype. The chain links TRBV7-9 to TRBJ1-6; D call uncertain. Trimming took 5 bases from V and 3 from J, leaving 8 bases between them. The CDR3 contains 14 residues. Germline CDR1 reads SEHNR; CDR2 reads FQNEAQ (reference sequence). The CDR3 DNA reads TGTGCCAGCAGCCGGACGGACTATAATTCACCCCTCCACTTT. Its translation: CASSRTDYNSPLHF.